This TCR beta chain was retrieved from a study of T-cell memory formation after mild COVID-19. The CDR3 extends over 15 amino acids. Germline V gives CDR1 SGDLS, CDR2 YYNGEE. The V segment lost 0 bases and the J segment 5 bases; nucleotides outside the gene matches: 5. This clonotype has just one count. TCR alpha and TCR beta cDNA libraries with sample barcodes and UMIs came from 5'RACE using constant-segment primers. TCRdb reprocessed the 5' RACE reads with MiXCR, giving one entry per CDR3 protein. The sample includes approximately 500,000 distinct CDR3 sequences, roughly 23% of them seen just once. Material for sequencing was PBMCs or a T cell subset sorted from them (not recorded which). This clonotype was sampled from an adult woman who had mild COVID-19 (a few samples of this study predate the infection). Cell type and time point are not known. This chain uses TRBV9 with TRBJ2-1; 7 bases are shared with TRBD1. In nucleotides, the CDR3 is TGTGCCAGCAGCGTAGGAGGGGGCGGAGACAATGAGCAGTTCTTC. This gives the protein CASSVGGGGDNEQFF.